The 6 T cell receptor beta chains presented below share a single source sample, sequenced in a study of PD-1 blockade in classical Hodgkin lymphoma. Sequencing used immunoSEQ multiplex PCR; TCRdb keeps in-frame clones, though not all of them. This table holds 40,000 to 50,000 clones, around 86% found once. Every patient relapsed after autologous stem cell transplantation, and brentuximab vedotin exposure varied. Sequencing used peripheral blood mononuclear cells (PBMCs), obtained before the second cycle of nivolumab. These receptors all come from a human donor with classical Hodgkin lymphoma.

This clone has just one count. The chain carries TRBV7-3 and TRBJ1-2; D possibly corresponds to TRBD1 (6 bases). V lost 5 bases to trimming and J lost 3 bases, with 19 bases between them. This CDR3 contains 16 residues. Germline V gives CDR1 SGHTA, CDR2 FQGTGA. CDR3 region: CASSRAIGGLYYGYTF. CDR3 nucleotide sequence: TGTGCCAGCAGCAGGGCGATCGGGGGGCTTTACTATGGCTACACCTTC.

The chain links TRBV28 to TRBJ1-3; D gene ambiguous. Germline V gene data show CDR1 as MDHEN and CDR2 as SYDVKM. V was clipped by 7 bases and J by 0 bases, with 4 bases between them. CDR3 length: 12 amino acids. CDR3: CASTVSGNTIYF. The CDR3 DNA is TGTGCCAGCACCGTCTCTGGAAACACCATATATTTT.

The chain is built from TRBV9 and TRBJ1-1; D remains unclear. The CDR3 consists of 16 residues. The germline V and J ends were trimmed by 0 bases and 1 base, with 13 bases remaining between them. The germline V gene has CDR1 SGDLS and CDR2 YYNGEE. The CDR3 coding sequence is TGTGCCAGCAGCGTAGGGGTGGGGAGGGAGAACACTGAAGCTTTCTTT. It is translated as CASSVGVGRENTEAFF.

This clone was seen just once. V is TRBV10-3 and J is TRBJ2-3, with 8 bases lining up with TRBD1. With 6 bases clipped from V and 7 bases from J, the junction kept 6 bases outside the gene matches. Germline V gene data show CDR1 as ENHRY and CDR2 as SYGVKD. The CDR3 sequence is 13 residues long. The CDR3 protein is CAIRIAGGHTQYF. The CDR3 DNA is TGTGCCATCAGGATTGCAGGGGGCCATACGCAGTATTTT.

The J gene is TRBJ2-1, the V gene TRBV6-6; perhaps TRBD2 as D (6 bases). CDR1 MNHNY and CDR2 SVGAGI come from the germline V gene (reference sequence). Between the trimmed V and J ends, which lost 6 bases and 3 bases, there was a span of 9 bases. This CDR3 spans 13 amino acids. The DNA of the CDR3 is TGTGCCAGCAGCGGGACTGGCTACAATGAGCAGTTCTTC. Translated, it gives CASSGTGYNEQFF.

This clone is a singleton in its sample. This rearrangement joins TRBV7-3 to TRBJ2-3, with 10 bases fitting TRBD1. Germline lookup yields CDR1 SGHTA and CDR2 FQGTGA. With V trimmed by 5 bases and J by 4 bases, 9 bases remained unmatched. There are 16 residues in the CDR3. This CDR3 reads CASSQWRDRGPDTQYF. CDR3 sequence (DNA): TGTGCCAGCAGCCAATGGAGGGACAGGGGCCCAGATACGCAGTATTTT.